This T cell receptor beta chain was recovered during a study of radiotherapy plus CTLA-4 blockade in lung cancer. Study details: Among patients, 15% to 20% showed objective responses, and around 30% had disease control. The study's findings and limits: Blood-borne expansion of tumor-derived TCR clones followed radiotherapy plus ipilimumab. Early shifts in blood T cell clones, with interferon-beta, reportedly predicted response best.

As concerns this clone: Its antigen is unknown.

Patients in the study, people with chemo-refractory metastatic non-small-cell lung cancer, received focal radiation plus ipilimumab CTLA-4 blockade. The assay was immunoSEQ multiplex PCR, and TCRdb's table has in-frame clones only and misses some. The sample records around 63,000 clones, 65% to 85% being singletons. This TCR derives from a human donor with non-small cell lung cancer whose response to radiotherapy plus ipilimumab could not be evaluated. Some clones in this sample may be carry-over from other donors' samples. This specimen was peripheral blood, taken from a patient treated with radiotherapy plus ipilimumab.

The CDR3 DNA reads as TGCGCCAGCAGCCCCCCCTTACCTAGCGGGGGGGGCGAGCAGTACTTC. Protein product: CASSPPLPSGGGEQYF. The chain links TRBV5-1 to TRBJ2-7, with 12 bases aligning to TRBD2. This CDR3 spans 16 amino acids. Germline lookup yields CDR1 SGHRS and CDR2 YFSETQ. V trimming: 4 bases; J trimming: 6 bases; junction bases outside the gene matches: 11. Filled out from reference TRBV5-1 and TRBJ2-7, the complete variable domain reads KAGVTQTPRYLIKTRGQQVTLSCSPISGHRSVSWYQQTPGQGLQFLFEYFSETQRNKGNFPGRFSGRQFSNSRSEMNVSTLELGDSALYLCASSPPLPSGGGEQYFGPGTRLTVT.